One sample yielded the 22 T cell receptor beta chains listed below, sequenced in a study of CD4 T cells in relation to SARS-CoV-2 and coronaviruses. Here immunoSEQ multiplex PCR was the method, and the copy in TCRdb shows in-frame clones only, minus some. The repertoire includes 30,000 to 45,000 clones, roughly 90% of them detected once, and 9.2% sits in the top ten. Input material: memory CD4+ T cells from PBMCs. Source of these receptors: an adult with COVID-19.

The CDR3 DNA reads as TGTGCCAGCAGTTACTCTGGGACACCTACCTACGAGCAGTACTTC. Its translation: CASSYSGTPTYEQYF. The chain uses TRBV6-2 or TRBV6-3 and TRBJ2-7; perhaps TRBD1 as D (6 bases). Germline CDR1 reads MNHEY; CDR2 reads SVGEGT. V was shortened by 0 bases and J by 2 bases, with 11 bases between the two germline ends. The CDR3 sequence is 15 residues long.

This chain connects TRBV19 to TRBJ2-2; 9 bases agree with TRBD2. Trimming took 4 bases from V and 7 from J; bases not matched to a gene: 4. The CDR3 runs 14 residues. Germline assignment: CDR1 LNHDA and CDR2 SQIVND (reference sequence). CDR3 region: CASSSGGDFGELFF. In nucleotides, the CDR3 is TGTGCCAGTAGTAGCGGGGGGGACTTCGGGGAGCTGTTTTTT.

This clone was seen more than once but under ten times. The rearrangement uses TRBV9 and TRBJ2-1; 9 nucleotides align to TRBD1. With V trimmed by 2 bases and J by 3 bases, 3 bases remained unmatched. Germline V gene sequence: CDR1 SGDLS, CDR2 YYNGEE. The CDR3 sequence is 15 residues long. The CDR3 protein is CASSVGTGFYNEQFF. The CDR3 nucleotides read TGTGCCAGCAGCGTTGGGACAGGGTTCTACAATGAGCAGTTCTTC.

The CDR3 DNA reads as TGCGCCAGCAGCTTGGAGGAGGGGTCAAAACTGTTTTTT. It specifies CASSLEEGSKLFF. This rearrangement joins TRBV5-1 to TRBJ1-4, with a weak D call TRBD1 (5 bases). Trimming removed 0 bases at V and 10 bases at J, with 10 bases between. Germline CDR1 SGHRS, CDR2 YFSETQ. This CDR3 contains 13 residues.

V and J are TRBV29-1 and TRBJ2-3; D call uncertain. The V end was cut by 7 bases, the J end by 4 bases, with 12 bases between. This CDR3 spans 12 amino acids. Germline CDR1 reads SQVTM; CDR2 reads ANQGSEA. CDR3 coding DNA: TGCAGCGCCCTTTCGAGCTCAGATACGCAGTATTTT. This sequence encodes CSALSSSDTQYF.

The rearrangement uses TRBV5-6 and TRBJ1-6, with 10 bases fitting TRBD1. V lost 4 bases, J lost 7 bases, and 8 bases stayed unmatched. Germline loops: CDR1 SGHDT, CDR2 YYEEEE. The CDR3 runs 16 residues. Here the CDR3 reads CASSRRQGAGNSPLHF. The DNA for the CDR3 is TGTGCCAGCAGCCGTAGACAGGGGGCAGGGAATTCACCCCTCCACTTT.

V gene TRBV6-2 or TRBV6-3 combines with J gene TRBJ2-5, with 9 positions matching TRBD2. Germline assignment: CDR1 MNHEY and CDR2 SVGEGT. V lost 0 bases and J lost 4; bases outside the gene matches: 6. This CDR3 is built from 16 residues. The CDR3 is CASSYSTSGIIETQYF. CDR3 sequence (DNA): TGTGCCAGCAGTTACTCGACTAGCGGCATAATAGAGACCCAGTACTTC.

In its sample, this clone was seen once. Sequence at one end of the junction differs from germline and may be a read error. The CDR3 is CASSTDRGEKLFF. The CDR3 DNA is TGTGCTAGCAGCACGGACAGGGGCGAAAAACTGTTTTTT. The chain combines TRBV7-7 with TRBJ1-4; 9 bases map to TRBD1. The CDR3 totals 13 residues. Germline-derived CDR1 and CDR2 are SSHAT and FNYEAQ (reference sequence). Supplemented by reference TRBV7-7 and TRBJ1-4, the full variable domain reads GAGVSQSPRYKVTKRGQDVTLRCDPISSHATLYWYQQALGQGPEFLTYFNYEAQPDKSGLPSDRFSAERPEGSISTLTIQRTEQRDSAMYRCASSTDRGEKLFFGSGTQLSVL.

J is TRBJ1-3 and V is TRBV11-3; the D gene is possibly TRBD1 (6 bases). Trimming cost V 3 bases and J 0 bases, with 9 bases left between them. Per germline, CDR1 SGHNT and CDR2 YENEEA. The CDR3 contains 15 residues. CDR3 bases: TGTGCCAGCAGCTTGGACAGCCTCTCTGGAAACACCATATATTTT. Its translation is CASSLDSLSGNTIYF. Combining the CDR3 with reference TRBV11-3 and TRBJ1-3 gives the whole variable domain EAGVVQSPRYKIIEKKQPVAFWCNPISGHNTLYWYLQNLGQGPELLIRYENEEAVDDSQLPKDRFSAERLKGVDSTLKIQPAELGDSAVYLCASSLDSLSGNTIYFGEGSWLTVV.

This chain links TRBV28 with TRBJ1-1; 12 bases fit TRBD1. V lost 6 bases, J lost 1 base, and 6 bases stayed unmatched. CDR3 size: 16 residues. CDR1 is MDHEN and CDR2 is SYDVKM in the germline V gene. The CDR3 DNA follows: TGTGCCAGCAGGGGGACAGGGGGCAGAGGGAACACTGAAGCTTTCTTT. This encodes CASRGTGGRGNTEAFF. Variable domain in full (rest from reference TRBV28 and TRBJ1-1): DVKVTQSSRYLVKRTGEKVFLECVQDMDHENMFWYRQDPGLGLRLIYFSYDVKMKEKGDIPEGYSVSREKKERFSLILESASTNQTSMYLCASRGTGGRGNTEAFFGQGTRLTVV.

The J gene is TRBJ2-3, the V gene TRBV12-5; 8 bases map to TRBD1. V was clipped by 1 base and J by 4 bases; unmatched bases: 1. The CDR3 covers 14 residues. Germline V lookup: CDR1 LGHNT, CDR2 FRNRAP. The DNA for the CDR3 is TGTGCTAGTGGTTTGGGACAGGGGTCAGATACGCAGTATTTT. It is translated as CASGLGQGSDTQYF.

The CDR3 sequence is CASSPRDGRSYGYTF. The CDR3 DNA follows: TGTGCCAGCTCACCAAGGGACGGCCGCTCTTATGGCTACACCTTC. The V call is TRBV18, the J call TRBJ1-2; the D gene is possibly TRBD1 (5 bases). CDR1 and CDR2 (germline): KGHSH, LQKENI. V was cut by 2 bases and J by 5 bases, with 15 bases left in between. The CDR3 spans 15 residues.

The chain links TRBV7-3 to TRBJ2-3; D possibly corresponds to TRBD2 (5 bases). V lost 2 bases to trimming and J lost 3 bases, with 15 bases between them. The CDR3 is 16 residues long. The germline gives CDR1 SGHTA, CDR2 FQGTGA. The CDR3 is CASSLRGQSRTDTQYF. CDR3 coding DNA: TGTGCCAGCAGCTTACGAGGGCAGAGTAGGACAGATACGCAGTATTTT. The variable domain in full, with the rest retrieved from reference TRBV7-3 and TRBJ2-3, is GAGVSQTPSNKVTEKGKYVELRCDPISGHTALYWYRQSLGQGPEFLIYFQGTGAADDSGLPNDRFFAVRPEGSVSTLKIQRTERGDSAVYLCASSLRGQSRTDTQYFGPGTRLTVL.

The V gene is TRBV27, the J gene TRBJ2-7; 7 nucleotides agree with TRBD1. Germline V gene data show CDR1 as MNHEY and CDR2 as SMNVEV (reference sequence). The CDR3 runs to 13 residues. J lost 6 bases, V lost 3 bases, and 5 bases had no gene match. The CDR3 nucleotides are TGTGCCAGCAGTTTGACGAACAGGGGCGAGCAGTACTTC. The encoded protein is CASSLTNRGEQYF.

V usage is TRBV10-3 and J usage is TRBJ2-1; possibly TRBD1 or TRBD2 for D (5 bases each). Germline V gives CDR1 ENHRY, CDR2 SYGVKD. This CDR3 spans 12 amino acids. The V end was cut by 8 bases, the J end by 5 bases, with 10 bases between. The CDR3: CAIEGNHNEQFF. CDR3 in DNA: TGTGCCATCGAGGGGAATCACAATGAGCAGTTCTTC.

This clone was observed a single time. The chain combines TRBV9 with TRBJ2-3, with 9 bases identical to TRBD1. The CDR3 is 16 amino acids. J gave up 4 bases and V 4 bases, and 10 bases lay outside the gene matches. Germline values: CDR1 SGDLS, CDR2 YYNGEE. In DNA form, the CDR3 reads TGTGCCAGCAGCATTCGGACAGGGGAGGTTGCAGATACGCAGTATTTT. Protein: CASSIRTGEVADTQYF.

The chain joins TRBV19 to TRBJ2-5, with TRBD2 matching over 12 bases. The germline V gene encodes CDR1 LNHDA and CDR2 SQIVND (reference sequence). The CDR3 totals 15 residues. Losses at the gene ends were 2 bases for V and 5 bases for J; bases not matched to a gene: 3. The CDR3: CASSILAGGRETQYF. The CDR3 DNA reads as TGTGCCAGTAGTATACTAGCGGGGGGGCGGGAGACCCAGTACTTC.

This clone occurred once. This chain joins TRBV5-1 and TRBJ1-2; a weak D match, TRBD1 (5 bases). V was cut by 0 bases and J by 8 bases, with 14 bases left in between. The CDR3 has 14 residues. Germline assignment: CDR1 SGHRS and CDR2 YFSETQ. The CDR3 sequence is CASSLEGLDSGYTF. The CDR3 DNA is TGCGCCAGCAGCTTGGAGGGGTTAGACAGCGGCTACACCTTC.

This chain joins TRBV19 and TRBJ2-1; 7 positions match TRBD1. With 6 bases clipped from V and 4 bases from J, the junction kept 9 bases outside the gene matches. The V gene's germline CDR1 is LNHDA and CDR2 SQIVND (reference sequence). CDR3 length: 15 residues. In DNA form, the CDR3 reads TGTGCCAGTAGCATTACAGGGGCGAAATACAATGAGCAGTTCTTC. Translation gives CASSITGAKYNEQFF.

This clone is a singleton in its sample. The chain links TRBV7-9 to TRBJ1-4; 9 bases line up with TRBD1. The germline V gene encodes CDR1 SEHNR and CDR2 FQNEAQ (reference sequence). This CDR3 has 16 amino acids. Germline trimming cut 1 base from V and 8 bases from J; bases unmatched to any gene: 8. The CDR3 nucleotides are TGTGCCAGCAGCTTAGGGACAGGGGCCGCACTCGAAAAACTGTTTTTT. It codes for CASSLGTGAALEKLFF.

The chain joins TRBV2 to TRBJ2-1, with 9 nucleotides matching TRBD2. The CDR3 covers 17 residues. Germline values: CDR1 SNHLY, CDR2 FYNNEI. The J segment lost 4 bases and the V segment lost 0 bases, leaving 7 bases of the junction unmatched. DNA for the CDR3: TGTGCCAGCAGTGAAGCTCAGCGGGGGGCCACATACAATGAGCAGTTCTTC. Encoded protein: CASSEAQRGATYNEQFF.

This chain uses TRBV7-2 with TRBJ2-5, with TRBD1 identical over 7 bases. The V gene's germline CDR1 is SGHTA and CDR2 FQGNSA. The CDR3 contains 15 residues. The V and J ends lost 6 bases and 1 base, in that order; junction bases with no gene match: 8. The DNA of the CDR3 is TGTGCCAGCAGGGGGAACAGGGGCCTCCAAGAGACCCAGTACTTC. Translated, it gives CASRGNRGLQETQYF.